The present entry profiles one T cell receptor beta chain with its context. At the survey level, the v3.0 immunoSEQ assay was run. Method: immunoSEQ multiplex PCR; TCRdb's copy keeps in-frame clones and lacks some. The sample comprises approximately 30,000 clones, roughly 77% of which are singletons, and about 3% rests with the top ten. The CDR3 extends over 15 amino acids. The V gene lost 2 bases and the J gene lost 4 bases, with 13 bases spanning the gap. In germline, CDR1 is MNHNS, CDR2 SASEGT. The data belong to a study of long-term antiretroviral therapy in people with HIV. The TCR comes from a man aged 18 to 35 with HIV. The input for sequencing was unsorted PBMCs, taken 1.9 years after starting antiretroviral therapy. The V call is TRBV6-1, the J call TRBJ2-3; D is perhaps TRBD1 or TRBD2 (5 bases each). The DNA of the CDR3 is TGTGCCAGCAGTGAACGAGGGGCCCCCGCAGATACGCAGTATTTT. This sequence encodes CASSERGAPADTQYF.